Listed below are T cell receptor beta chains from one sample, sequenced in a study of naive and memory T cell subsets. TCRdb re-analysed the 5' RACE reads in MiXCR, keeping a single row per CDR3 protein. The sample yields about 62,000 distinct CDR3 sequences, roughly 8.1% seen once. Receptor source: a female donor in good health. Each CDR3 is given with its conserved first and last residue. Part of the rows lack a size; the others show once, few, many or a class for expanded clones.

CDR3	size	J	V
CSAPGPNTGELFF	many	TRBJ2-2	TRBV20-1
CAIEGTGNYGYTF	few	TRBJ1-2	TRBV10-3
CASIPGQGPNQPQHF	many	TRBJ1-5	TRBV6-6
CASNPERALGSTDTQYF	once	TRBJ2-3	TRBV11-3
CASSLMGPNTEAFF	few	TRBJ1-1	TRBV7-3
CASSPQGVNQPQHF	.	TRBJ1-5	TRBV18
CSVDGGFFGYGYTF	.	TRBJ1-2	TRBV29-1
CAWSSGSTDTQYF	.	TRBJ2-3	TRBV30
CASSQTGSQPQHF	.	TRBJ1-5	TRBV7-6
CSARDRPNQPQHF	few	TRBJ1-5	TRBV29-1
CSATHRTATYEQYF	.	TRBJ2-7	TRBV20-1
CASSAMNTEAFF	many	TRBJ1-1	TRBV9
CASSIATVYNEQFF	few	TRBJ2-1	TRBV19
CASSQHQGPTNEKLFF	.	TRBJ1-4	TRBV4-1
CASSLRDSYEQYF	few	TRBJ2-7	TRBV5-6
CASSYQALGGSGNTIYF	few	TRBJ1-3	TRBV6-5
CASSFSGVLNYGYTF	many	TRBJ1-2	TRBV12-3/TRBV12-4
CASSARQEYSPLHF	.	TRBJ1-6	TRBV9
CSADREDYGYTF	few	TRBJ1-2	TRBV20-1
CASSLSGTGELFF	.	TRBJ2-2	TRBV28
CASSRLAGVTGELFF	few	TRBJ2-2	TRBV6-5
CASSLDGTHGEAFF	many	TRBJ1-1	TRBV11-3
CASTPARGWSNQPQHF	many	TRBJ1-5	TRBV19
CASSGDRGYNEQFF	.	TRBJ2-1	TRBV28
CASSADREAKNIQYF	.	TRBJ2-4	TRBV6-1
CASSYSSQSTDTQYF	.	TRBJ2-3	TRBV6-6
CASSLGPGTAIYEQYF	.	TRBJ2-7	TRBV5-4
CASSRLLFGTGGETGYTF	many	TRBJ1-2	TRBV28
CASSQADAPSDTQYF	many	TRBJ2-3	TRBV4-1
CASSSRRGPLHF	few	TRBJ1-6	TRBV27
CASSYGTTNEQFF	few	TRBJ2-1	TRBV6-5
CASRWTGGMNTEAFF	.	TRBJ1-1	TRBV6-5
CASSPKQVNIEAFF	.	TRBJ1-1	TRBV18
CASSFTQETQYF	many	TRBJ2-5	TRBV5-1
CSVEVGQGATEAFF	many	TRBJ1-1	TRBV29-1
CASSPAQGLTNYGYTF	few	TRBJ1-2	TRBV9
CASSLLQYSPTDTQYF	.	TRBJ2-3	TRBV7-2
CASSQAAQPYYEQYF	.	TRBJ2-7	TRBV3-1
CASSLQREAGYGYTF	few	TRBJ1-2	TRBV13
CASSLVPRLAKNIQYF	few	TRBJ2-4	TRBV7-8
CASSSGAIYLNEQYF	many	TRBJ2-7	TRBV28
CASSPDIQETQYF	few	TRBJ2-5	TRBV18
CASGGGNTEAFF	.	TRBJ1-1	TRBV12-3/TRBV12-4
CASSSLNPNLNTEAFF	.	TRBJ1-1	TRBV7-2
CASSLWLENTEAFF	many	TRBJ1-1	TRBV5-1
CASSLPGSQETQYF	few	TRBJ2-5	TRBV12-3/TRBV12-4
CASTGASYNEQFF	.	TRBJ2-1	TRBV6-5
CASGLDPGLGMNEQFF	few	TRBJ2-1	TRBV28
CASRGQRINYGYTF	few	TRBJ1-2	TRBV11-2
CSVELSGTSGSLHNEQFF	few	TRBJ2-1	TRBV29-1
CASSSGDRGTYNEQFF	once	TRBJ2-1	TRBV7-8
CASVGEGKTDTQYF	few	TRBJ2-3	TRBV6-5
CASSSPRDREFF	few	TRBJ2-1	TRBV6-6
CASSVSGTGHEKLFF	many	TRBJ1-4	TRBV25-1